This TCR beta chain was profiled in a study of blood T cell repertoires in COVID-19. Study in general: The origin of the acute and convalescent COVID-19 samples was the United States, Italy and Spain.

This CDR3 has 16 amino acids. Germline loops: CDR1 SGHRS, CDR2 YFSETQ. V shed 2 bases and J shed 4 bases, with 17 bases lying between them. This table comes from immunoSEQ multiplex PCR, and its TCRdb copy is limited to in-frame clones, with some not included. Seen here are fewer than 350,000 clones, about 82% observed once, and the top ten hold 6% to 9%. The source is a human donor in a cohort sampled during active COVID-19. Sequencing was performed on peripheral blood. The J gene is TRBJ2-3, the V gene TRBV5-1; D gene uncertain. The CDR3 loop is CASSFRDTIPPDTQYF. CDR3 DNA: TGCGCCAGCAGCTTCCGAGACACCATACCCCCAGATACGCAGTATTTT.